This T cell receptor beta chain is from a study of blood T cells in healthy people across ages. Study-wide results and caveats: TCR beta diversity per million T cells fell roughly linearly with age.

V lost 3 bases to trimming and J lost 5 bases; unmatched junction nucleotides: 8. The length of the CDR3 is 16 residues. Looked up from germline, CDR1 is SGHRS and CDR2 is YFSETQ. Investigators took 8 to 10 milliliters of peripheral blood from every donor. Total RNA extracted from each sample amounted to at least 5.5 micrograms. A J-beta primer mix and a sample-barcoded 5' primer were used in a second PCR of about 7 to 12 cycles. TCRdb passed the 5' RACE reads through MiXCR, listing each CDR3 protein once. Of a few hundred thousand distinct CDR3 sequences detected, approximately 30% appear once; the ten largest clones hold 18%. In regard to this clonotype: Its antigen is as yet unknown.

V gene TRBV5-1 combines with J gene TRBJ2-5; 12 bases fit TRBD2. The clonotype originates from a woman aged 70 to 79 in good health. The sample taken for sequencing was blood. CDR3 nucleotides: TGCGCCAGCAGCTGGACTAGCGGGGCTCTGCTGGAGACCCAGTACTTC. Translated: CASSWTSGALLETQYF.